Each of the 25 T cell receptor beta chains below was sequenced from the same sample in a study of blood T cell repertoires in COVID-19. Profiled with immunoSEQ multiplex PCR; TCRdb holds only in-frame clones, not every one. The data hold a few hundred thousand clones, with about 87% observed a single time. Sequenced sample: PBMCs or T cells enriched from blood (not recorded which). These receptors were obtained from a woman in her 50s who had recovered from COVID-19.

This chain links TRBV2 with TRBJ2-5, with no clear D. From germline, CDR1 is SNHLY and CDR2 FYNNEI. Between the trimmed V and J ends, which lost 2 bases and 7 bases, there was a span of 11 bases. The CDR3 covers 13 residues. The CDR3 loop is CASSEKERGTQYF. The DNA of the CDR3 is TGTGCCAGCAGTGAAAAGGAGAGAGGGACCCAGTACTTC.

The V gene is TRBV2, the J gene TRBJ2-7; D not resolved. The V and J ends lost 6 bases and 1 base respectively, with 16 bases between them. The CDR3 has 15 amino acids. Germline assignment: CDR1 SNHLY and CDR2 FYNNEI. CDR3 loop: CASRRNTQASYEQYF. Written as DNA, the CDR3 is TGTGCCAGCAGGAGAAATACCCAGGCTTCCTACGAGCAGTACTTC.

The gene calls are TRBV3-1 (or the pseudogene TRBV3-2) and TRBJ1-5; D not resolved. Germline CDR1 and CDR2: LGHDT and YNNKEL (reference sequence). The CDR3 is made up of 13 amino acids. V was trimmed by 3 bases and J by 5 bases, leaving 8 bases between them. The CDR3 sequence: CASSHQADQPQHF. The CDR3 bases are TGTGCCAGCAGCCACCAGGCAGATCAGCCCCAGCATTTT.

J is TRBJ2-5 and V is TRBV28; 7 bases fit TRBD1. The CDR3 totals 12 residues. Germline V gene lookup returns CDR1 MDHEN and CDR2 SYDVKM. V lost 5 bases, J lost 5 bases, and 2 bases stayed unmatched. CDR3 amino acids: CASSTGAETQYF. DNA for the CDR3: TGTGCCAGCAGTACAGGGGCCGAGACCCAGTACTTC.

The chain combines TRBV5-5 with TRBJ2-2, with TRBD1 matching over 8 bases. V shed 2 bases and J 6 bases; nucleotides not matched to a gene: 9. The CDR3 runs 16 residues. Germline V gives CDR1 SGHKS, CDR2 YYEKEE (reference sequence). The CDR3 coding sequence is TGTGCCAGCAGCTTTCACGTCGGACAGGGTTCCGGGGAGCTGTTTTTT. Protein: CASSFHVGQGSGELFF.

The chain is built from TRBV7-9 and TRBJ1-6; D uncertain. Trimming removed 5 bases at V and 3 bases at J, with 11 bases between. The CDR3 sequence is 15 residues long. Per germline, CDR1 SEHNR and CDR2 FQNEAQ (reference sequence). As DNA, the CDR3 is TGTGCCAGCAGCCCCCGTGAGGGCTATAATTCACCCCTCCACTTT. Translating gives CASSPREGYNSPLHF.

This rearrangement joins TRBV3-1 (or the pseudogene TRBV3-2) to TRBJ1-2; D gene ambiguous. V lost 2 bases and J 0 bases, leaving 7 bases between the germline ends. CDR3 length: 14 residues. Germline CDR1 reads LGHDT; CDR2 reads YNNKEL (reference sequence). In DNA, the CDR3 is TGTGCCAGCAGCCAACAGGTTCCTAACTATGGCTACACCTTC. It yields the protein CASSQQVPNYGYTF.

This clone has a single count. The chain uses TRBV6-5 and TRBJ1-1; perhaps TRBD1 as D (6 bases). Between the trimmed V and J ends, which lost 0 bases and 4 bases, there was a span of 12 bases. Per the germline V gene, CDR1 is MNHEY and CDR2 is SVGAGI. CDR3 length: 15 residues. CDR3 DNA sequence: TGTGCCAGCAGTTACTCGGGGGGGCCCGGCACTGAAGCTTTCTTT. It encodes CASSYSGGPGTEAFF.

The chain links TRBV7-2 to TRBJ1-1; tentatively, D is TRBD1 (5 bases). The germline V gene encodes CDR1 SGHTA and CDR2 FQGNSA. V was cut by 3 bases and J by 2 bases, with 10 bases left in between. This CDR3 has 14 residues. The CDR3 region has the DNA TGTGCCAGCAGCTTTGGACACATTAACACTGAAGCTTTCTTT. Translated: CASSFGHINTEAFF.

This clone was recorded once. This chain joins TRBV5-8 and TRBJ2-3, with TRBD2 matching over 8 bases. Losses at the gene ends were 0 bases for V and 2 bases for J; bases not matched to a gene: 11. CDR3 length: 18 amino acids. CDR1 and CDR2 from the germline V gene are SGHTS and YDEGEE. Here the CDR3 reads CASSLAGLAGHVTDTQYF. The CDR3 coding sequence is TGTGCCAGCAGCTTGGCCGGGCTAGCGGGTCATGTCACAGATACGCAGTATTTT.

The rearrangement links TRBV7-2 to TRBJ2-7; TRBD2 matches at 7 bases. The CDR3 totals 13 residues. Germline V lookup: CDR1 SGHTA, CDR2 FQGNSA. V was clipped by 5 bases and J by 1 base; unmatched bases: 2. The CDR3 here is CASSRGLSYEQYF. CDR3 bases: TGTGCCAGCAGCCGGGGACTATCCTACGAGCAGTACTTC.

V is TRBV6-5 and J is TRBJ1-1, with no clear D. The CDR3 has 14 residues. CDR1 MNHEY and CDR2 SVGAGI come from the germline V gene. The ends were cut back, 0 bases at V and 4 bases at J, with 9 bases in the middle. DNA for the CDR3: TGTGCCAGCAGTTACTCGGTGGAGCCCACTGAAGCTTTCTTT. Protein: CASSYSVEPTEAFF.

This clone was observed a single time. The chain carries TRBV19 and TRBJ2-1, with 7 bases that match TRBD2. The J segment lost 10 bases and the V segment lost 0 bases, leaving 9 bases of the junction unmatched. CDR3 length: 15 amino acids. Germline assignment: CDR1 LNHDA and CDR2 SQIVND (reference sequence). This CDR3 is CASSIDRGRAREQFF. In nucleotides, the CDR3 is TGTGCCAGTAGTATAGATCGTGGGAGGGCCAGAGAGCAGTTCTTC.

This chain uses TRBV5-8 with TRBJ2-3; 7 nucleotides agree with TRBD1. The CDR3 covers 14 residues. Germline CDR1 and CDR2: SGHTS and YDEGEE. V dropped 2 bases and J dropped 1; count of bases not matched to a gene: 1. CDR3 sequence: CASSFDRGTDTQYF. The CDR3 DNA reads TGTGCCAGCAGCTTCGACAGGGGCACAGATACGCAGTATTTT. Complete variable domain (other parts from reference TRBV5-8 and TRBJ2-3): EAGVTQSPTHLIKTRGQQATLRCSPISGHTSVYWYQQALGLGLQFLLWYDEGEERNRGNFPPRFSGRQFPNYSSELNVNALELEDSALYLCASSFDRGTDTQYFGPGTRLTVL.

The chain employs TRBV6-5 and TRBJ2-3; 10 nucleotides line up with TRBD2. The CDR3 covers 15 residues. CDR1 is MNHEY, CDR2 SVGAGI, per germline. The ends lost 4 bases at V and 6 bases at J; junction bases unmatched: 7. Written as DNA, the CDR3 is TGTGCCAGCAGTTTACTAGCGGGATCATGGGATACGCAGTATTTT. It yields the protein CASSLLAGSWDTQYF.

This chain connects TRBV27 to TRBJ1-5, with 9 nucleotides matching TRBD1. CDR1 is MNHEY and CDR2 is SMNVEV in the germline V gene (reference sequence). V gave up 4 bases and J gave up 6 bases; unmatched junction bases: 4. This CDR3 has 14 residues. The CDR3 here is CASSSGQGSQPQHF. In DNA, the CDR3 is TGTGCCAGCAGTTCGGGACAGGGAAGTCAGCCCCAGCATTTT.

This clone was detected only a few times. The chain carries TRBV6-5 and TRBJ1-1, with D perhaps TRBD1 (6 bases). Germline loops: CDR1 MNHEY, CDR2 SVGAGI. Trimming cost V 6 bases and J 1 base, with 12 bases left between them. The CDR3 extends over 14 amino acids. CDR3 protein: CASRPTGANTEAFF. DNA of the CDR3: TGTGCCAGCAGACCGACAGGAGCGAACACTGAAGCTTTCTTT.

The chain joins TRBV19 to TRBJ2-3; D is unresolved. The CDR3 is 12 amino acids. The V end was cut by 3 bases, the J end by 5 bases, with 6 bases between. In germline, CDR1 is LNHDA, CDR2 SQIVND (reference sequence). The CDR3 nucleotides are TGTGCCAGTAGTATTAGCCTAGATACGCAGTATTTT. This translates into CASSISLDTQYF.

The chain carries TRBV2 and TRBJ2-1; D is possibly TRBD2 (5 bases). This CDR3 has 13 amino acids. The V end lost 8 bases, the J end lost 7 bases, and 15 bases lay between the germline ends. Per the germline V gene, CDR1 is SNHLY and CDR2 is FYNNEI. The DNA for the CDR3 is TGTGCCAGCGATCTAACGGAGGAAAATGAGCAGTTCTTC. This encodes CASDLTEENEQFF. Using reference TRBV2 and TRBJ2-1 for the parts outside the CDR3, the full variable domain is EPEVTQTPSHQVTQMGQEVILRCVPISNHLYFYWYRQILGQKVEFLVSFYNNEISEKSEIFDDQFSVERPDGSNFTLKIRSTKLEDSAMYFCASDLTEENEQFFGPGTRLTVL.

This rearrangement joins TRBV7-8 to TRBJ2-7, with 7 bases aligning to TRBD2. Germline CDR1 and CDR2: SGHVS and FQNEAQ. The length of the CDR3 is 16 residues. V trimming: 1 base; J trimming: 6 bases; junction bases outside the gene matches: 12. The CDR3 region has the DNA TGTGCCAGCAGCTTAGAGGTCGCAGCGGGGAGGGGCGAGCAGTACTTC. It yields the protein CASSLEVAAGRGEQYF. The full variable domain, with the rest looked up from reference TRBV7-8 and TRBJ2-7, is GAGVSQSPRYKVAKRGQDVALRCDPISGHVSLFWYQQALGQGPEFLTYFQNEAQLDKSGLPSDRFFAERPEGSVSTLKIQRTQQEDSAVYLCASSLEVAAGRGEQYFGPGTRLTVT.

This chain joins TRBV5-4 and TRBJ1-2, with D perhaps matching TRBD1 (6 bases). The V gene's germline CDR1 is SGHNT and CDR2 YYREEE (reference sequence). Trimming left V 3 bases short and J 3 bases short, with 15 bases between. CDR3 length: 15 residues. CDR3 coding DNA: TGTGCCAGCAGCTCTAACAGGGAGAGTTACTATGGCTACACCTTC. Translation: CASSSNRESYYGYTF.

The rearrangement links TRBV28 to TRBJ2-5; 8 bases match TRBD1. Germline lookup yields CDR1 MDHEN and CDR2 SYDVKM. The CDR3 is 16 residues long. V lost 3 bases, J lost 3 bases, and 9 bases stayed unmatched. Here the CDR3 DNA reads TGTGCCAGCAGTTTTGTCCAGGGGGCCGTGGAAGAGACCCAGTACTTC. Translating gives CASSFVQGAVEETQYF. Together with reference TRBV28 and TRBJ2-5, the CDR3 gives the full variable domain: DVKVTQSSRYLVKRTGEKVFLECVQDMDHENMFWYRQDPGLGLRLIYFSYDVKMKEKGDIPEGYSVSREKKERFSLILESASTNQTSMYLCASSFVQGAVEETQYFGPGTRLLVL.

This chain uses TRBV10-3 with TRBJ2-4; the D is unclear. V gave up 10 bases and J gave up 0 bases, with 13 bases separating them. This CDR3 comprises 14 residues. Germline-derived CDR1 and CDR2 are ENHRY and SYGVKD. In nucleotides, the CDR3 is TGTGCCACCACCTACTCTTTAGCCAAAAACATTCAGTACTTC. Translation gives CATTYSLAKNIQYF.

The chain employs TRBV5-5 and TRBJ2-1; no clear D gene. Trimming took off 6 bases at V and 6 bases at J, with 13 bases between the two ends. The CDR3 is 13 residues long. The germline gives CDR1 SGHKS, CDR2 YYEKEE (reference sequence). CDR3 protein: CASTGVRSNEQFF. The CDR3 nucleotides read TGTGCCAGCACCGGCGTGAGGTCCAATGAGCAGTTCTTC.

The V gene is TRBV18, the J gene TRBJ2-1, with TRBD2 matching over 9 bases. The V segment lost 3 bases and the J segment 0 bases; nucleotides outside the gene matches: 9. Germline V gene data show CDR1 as KGHSH and CDR2 as LQKENI. The CDR3 is 18 amino acids. CDR3 DNA: TGTGCCAGCTCACCGCCTAATAGCGGGGGCGGCTCCTACAATGAGCAGTTCTTC. Its translation is CASSPPNSGGGSYNEQFF.